These 31 T cell receptor beta chains share one sample of origin, sequenced in a study of control samples from healthy donors and cancer patients. Repertoires were generated with immunoSEQ multiplex PCR, while TCRdb's copy carries only in-frame clones and drops some. The sample holds more than 110,000 clones; around nine tenths are singletons and the top ten take roughly 8.7%. Sequences were obtained from blood. These receptors were taken from a woman aged 30 to 39 in good health.

The rearrangement uses TRBV10-3 and TRBJ1-4, with 8 bases identical to TRBD1. Germline assignment: CDR1 ENHRY and CDR2 SYGVKD. V lost 4 bases and J lost 6; bases outside the gene matches: 4. This CDR3 has 14 residues. The CDR3 region is CAISASGGDEKLFF. In DNA form, the CDR3 reads TGTGCCATCAGTGCTTCAGGGGGCGATGAAAAACTGTTTTTT.

The CDR3 DNA reads as TGCGCCAGCACACGGGACAGCGAGATGAACACTGAAGCTTTCTTT. It translates to CASTRDSEMNTEAFF. The chain has TRBV5-1 and TRBJ1-1; TRBD1 matches 7 bases. CDR1 and CDR2 (germline): SGHRS, YFSETQ. The V and J ends lost 6 bases and 0 bases, in that order; junction bases with no gene match: 8. The CDR3 is 15 residues long.

V is TRBV11-2 and J is TRBJ2-5; D is tentatively TRBD1 or TRBD2 (6 bases each). Trimming left V 3 bases short and J 4 bases short, with 21 bases between. The CDR3 is 17 amino acids. Germline loops: CDR1 SGHAT, CDR2 FQNNGV. The CDR3 DNA reads as TGTGCCAGCAGCTTGGGGGCTAGCGCCCTCATGCCAGAGACCCAGTACTTC. Amino acid sequence: CASSLGASALMPETQYF.

This chain joins TRBV2 and TRBJ2-2; 8 bases are shared with TRBD1. After removal of 2 bases from V and 1 base from J, the junction contained 3 bases not matched to a gene. The CDR3 has 16 residues. Germline loops: CDR1 SNHLY, CDR2 FYNNEI. CDR3 in amino acids: CASSERGTGNTGELFF. The DNA for the CDR3 is TGTGCCAGCAGTGAAAGGGGGACAGGGAACACCGGGGAGCTGTTTTTT.

V is TRBV29-1 and J is TRBJ1-2; D is uncertain. The ends were cut back, 3 bases at V and 3 bases at J, with 5 bases in the middle. The CDR3 sequence is 11 residues long. The germline CDR1 and CDR2 sequences are SQVTM and ANQGSEA. CDR3 amino acids: CSVEGYYGYTF. The CDR3 coding sequence is TGCAGCGTTGAGGGATACTATGGCTACACCTTC.

Comment on this clone: Other nucleotide sequences in the sample specify the same CDR3. This chain uses TRBV5-1 with TRBJ2-1; TRBD1 is a possible D gene (6 bases). Trimming cost V 0 bases and J 0 bases, with 7 bases left between them. Germline values: CDR1 SGHRS, CDR2 YFSETQ. This CDR3 is built from 15 residues. Here the CDR3 DNA reads TGCGCCAGCAGCTTGGAAGGGGGCTCCTACAATGAGCAGTTCTTC. Translating gives CASSLEGGSYNEQFF.

The J gene is TRBJ2-7, the V gene TRBV11-2, with 10 bases matching TRBD1. Germline V gene sequence: CDR1 SGHAT, CDR2 FQNNGV. V shed 4 bases, J shed 4 bases, and the junction held 4 bases outside the gene matches. CDR3 size: 14 residues. CDR3 residues: CASSSGTGDYEQYF. The DNA of the CDR3 is TGTGCCAGCAGCTCCGGGACAGGGGATTACGAGCAGTACTTC.

The chain joins TRBV19 to TRBJ2-3; TRBD2 agrees at 10 bases. V shed 2 bases and J 5 bases; nucleotides not matched to a gene: 4. Germline CDR1 and CDR2: LNHDA and SQIVND (reference sequence). There are 15 residues in the CDR3. Here the CDR3 DNA reads TGTGCCAGTAGTATACCTAGCGGGAGAGAAGATACGCAGTATTTT. It codes for CASSIPSGREDTQYF. Full variable domain (remainder filled in from reference TRBV19 and TRBJ2-3): DGGITQSPKYLFRKEGQNVTLSCEQNLNHDAMYWYRQDPGQGLRLIYYSQIVNDFQKGDIAEGYSVSREKKESFPLTVTSAQKNPTAFYLCASSIPSGREDTQYFGPGTRLTVL.

This sequence joins TRBV2 and TRBJ2-5; TRBD2 is a possible D gene (5 bases). From germline, CDR1 is SNHLY and CDR2 FYNNEI. The CDR3 covers 13 residues. V shed 3 bases and J shed 5 bases, with 10 bases lying between them. This CDR3 reads CASSDVGVETQYF. Written as DNA, the CDR3 is TGTGCCAGCAGTGATGTGGGAGTGGAGACCCAGTACTTC.

The chain employs TRBV7-2 and TRBJ2-5; 7 bases match TRBD1. J was trimmed by 4 bases and V by 5 bases; bases with no gene match: 10. This CDR3 spans 15 amino acids. Germline V lookup: CDR1 SGHTA, CDR2 FQGNSA. The CDR3: CASSPRDRVGETQYF. In nucleotides, the CDR3 is TGTGCCAGCAGCCCCAGAGACAGGGTAGGAGAGACCCAGTACTTC. The whole variable domain, remainder taken from reference TRBV7-2 and TRBJ2-5, is GAGVSQSPSNKVTEKGKDVELRCDPISGHTALYWYRQSLGQGLEFLIYFQGNSAPDKSGLPSDRFSAERTGGSVSTLTIQRTQQEDSAVYLCASSPRDRVGETQYFGPGTRLLVL.

The V gene is TRBV20-1, the J gene TRBJ2-2; D remains ambiguous. The V gene lost 4 bases and the J gene lost 7 bases, with 10 bases spanning the gap. The CDR3 is 12 amino acids. CDR1 is DFQATT, CDR2 SNEGSKA, per germline (reference sequence). The CDR3 protein is CSAIDGRGELFF. Here the CDR3 DNA reads TGCAGTGCTATTGACGGGCGCGGGGAGCTGTTTTTT.

V and J are TRBV7-9 and TRBJ2-7; D may be TRBD2 (5 bases). Trimming cost V 2 bases and J 4 bases, with 18 bases left between them. Germline assignment: CDR1 SEHNR and CDR2 FQNEAQ (reference sequence). The CDR3 spans 16 residues. The DNA of the CDR3 is TGTGCCAGCAGCTTACTCCGAGGGAGTAGAGCTTACGAGCAGTACTTC. As protein: CASSLLRGSRAYEQYF.

The chain is built from TRBV4-2 and TRBJ2-7; the match to TRBD2 covers 7 bases. The CDR3 length is 16 residues. Germline assignment: CDR1 LGHNA and CDR2 YNFKEQ. The trim removed 0 bases at V and 2 bases at J, leaving 7 bases unmatched. The CDR3 reads CASSQDDDGRPYEQYF. The CDR3 coding sequence is TGTGCCAGCAGCCAAGATGACGACGGGAGGCCCTACGAGCAGTACTTC.

This clone was detected only a few times. The chain uses TRBV6-5 and TRBJ2-1, with TRBD1 matching 8 bases. The CDR3 loop spans 14 amino acids. Germline CDR1 reads MNHEY; CDR2 reads SVGAGI. Trimming at V came to 7 bases and at J to 4 bases, leaving 6 bases not matched to a gene. As DNA, the CDR3 is TGTGCCAGCAAGGGGACAGGCTCTTACAATGAGCAGTTCTTC. It yields the protein CASKGTGSYNEQFF.

This clone was picked up one time. The J gene is TRBJ1-2, the V gene TRBV5-8; 7 bases match TRBD1. The CDR3 spans 14 residues. Germline V CDR1 and CDR2: SGHTS, YDEGEE. V trimming: 4 bases; J trimming: 0 bases; junction bases outside the gene matches: 3. The CDR3 loop is CASSRGQSNYGYTF. The CDR3, as DNA: TGTGCCAGCAGCCGGGGACAGTCTAACTATGGCTACACCTTC.

The V gene is TRBV18, the J gene TRBJ2-5; a weak D match, TRBD1 (5 bases). The CDR3 spans 15 residues. Looked up from germline, CDR1 is KGHSH and CDR2 is LQKENI. The V gene lost 2 bases and the J gene lost 1 base, with 11 bases spanning the gap. The chain's CDR3 is CASSPNGQGQETQYF. CDR3 nucleotide sequence: TGTGCCAGCTCACCAAACGGGCAGGGCCAAGAGACCCAGTACTTC.

The V and J genes are TRBV13 and TRBJ1-1, with D perhaps matching TRBD1 (5 bases). CDR1 PRHDT and CDR2 FYEKMQ come from the germline V gene (reference sequence). Trimming removed 5 bases from V and 3 bases from J, with 13 bases in between. The CDR3 runs 14 residues. The CDR3 region has the DNA TGTGCCAGCAGCCGCGGGGTGGGGGACACTGAAGCTTTCTTT. It encodes CASSRGVGDTEAFF.

The CDR3 sequence: CASSLGPGGAVGYTF. The DNA of the CDR3 is TGCGCCAGCAGCTTGGGACCGGGGGGCGCGGTTGGCTACACCTTC. The chain has TRBV5-1 and TRBJ1-2; perhaps TRBD1 as D (6 bases). CDR1 and CDR2 (germline): SGHRS, YFSETQ. Trimming cost V 0 bases and J 7 bases, with 16 bases left between them. The CDR3 totals 15 residues. The full variable domain, with the rest looked up from reference TRBV5-1 and TRBJ1-2, is KAGVTQTPRYLIKTRGQQVTLSCSPISGHRSVSWYQQTPGQGLQFLFEYFSETQRNKGNFPGRFSGRQFSNSRSEMNVSTLELGDSALYLCASSLGPGGAVGYTFGSGTRLTVV.

The chain has TRBV7-9 and TRBJ2-1; the D is unclear. Germline CDR1 and CDR2: SEHNR and FQNEAQ (reference sequence). Trimming left V 2 bases short and J 2 bases short, with 7 bases between. CDR3 length equals 14 residues. CDR3 protein: CASSLISPYNEQFF. The CDR3, as DNA: TGTGCCAGCAGCTTAATTTCACCCTACAATGAGCAGTTCTTC. The full variable domain, its missing parts supplied by reference TRBV7-9 and TRBJ2-1, is DTGVSQNPRHKITKRGQNVTFRCDPISEHNRLYWYRQTLGQGPEFLTYFQNEAQLEKSRLLSDRFSAERPKGSFSTLEIQRTEQGDSAMYLCASSLISPYNEQFFGPGTRLTVL.

The chain recombines TRBV7-9 with TRBJ2-1, with D perhaps assigned TRBD1 or TRBD2 (5 bases each). This CDR3 is 15 amino acids long. V was pared by 5 bases and J by 6 bases, with 17 bases between. Germline-derived CDR1 and CDR2 are SEHNR and FQNEAQ (reference sequence). The DNA for the CDR3 is TGTGCCAGCAGCCGAGGGCTACAGGAGGCCAATGAGCAGTTCTTC. Its protein product is CASSRGLQEANEQFF.

The chain couples TRBV19 to TRBJ2-2, with D tentatively TRBD1 or TRBD2 (7 bases each). The CDR3 extends over 17 amino acids. The germline V gene has CDR1 LNHDA and CDR2 SQIVND (reference sequence). V was cut by 3 bases and J by 5 bases, with 19 bases left in between. The CDR3 DNA follows: TGTGCCAGTAGTATTAGGGAGGGACAGCCGGGGACCGGGGAGCTGTTTTTT. This sequence encodes CASSIREGQPGTGELFF. The full variable domain, its missing parts supplied by reference TRBV19 and TRBJ2-2, is DGGITQSPKYLFRKEGQNVTLSCEQNLNHDAMYWYRQDPGQGLRLIYYSQIVNDFQKGDIAEGYSVSREKKESFPLTVTSAQKNPTAFYLCASSIREGQPGTGELFFGEGSRLTVL.

The CDR3 bases are TGTGCCAGCTCCCCGGTCCGGACTAGCGGGAGGGCCAACACCGGGGAGCTGTTTTTT. This sequence encodes CASSPVRTSGRANTGELFF. The chain joins TRBV18 to TRBJ2-2, with 15 bases lining up with TRBD2. The germline gives CDR1 KGHSH, CDR2 LQKENI. V lost 6 bases to trimming and J lost 2 bases; unmatched junction nucleotides: 10. CDR3 length: 19 amino acids.

V and J are TRBV24-1 and TRBJ2-1; 10 bases match TRBD2. Germline loops: CDR1 KGHDR, CDR2 SFDVKD. V dropped 5 bases and J dropped 5; count of bases not matched to a gene: 8. The CDR3 is 16 amino acids. The CDR3 bases are TGTGCCACCAGTGCGGGCAGCGGGAGGGGAAACAATGAGCAGTTCTTC. It translates to CATSAGSGRGNNEQFF.

The chain recombines TRBV7-2 with TRBJ2-5; no clear D gene. Looked up from germline, CDR1 is SGHTA and CDR2 is FQGNSA. This CDR3 has 11 amino acids. Trimming took 5 bases from V and 4 from J, leaving 5 bases between them. The CDR3 here is CASSPGETQYF. The DNA of the CDR3 is TGTGCCAGCAGCCCAGGAGAGACCCAGTACTTC.

This clone was seen just once. The chain employs TRBV30 and TRBJ2-2; perhaps D is TRBD1 or TRBD2 (6 bases each). Trimming cost V 2 bases and J 5 bases, with 18 bases left between them. This CDR3 is built from 16 residues. The germline gives CDR1 GTSNPN, CDR2 SVGIG (reference sequence). The CDR3 DNA reads TGTGCCTGGAGTCGGGGGCTCGAGGGGTTAACCGGGGAGCTGTTTTTT. It codes for CAWSRGLEGLTGELFF. The entire variable domain, with the rest obtained from reference TRBV30 and TRBJ2-2, is as follows: SQTIHQWPATLVQPVGSPLSLECTVEGTSNPNLYWYRQAAGRGLQLLFYSVGIGQISSEVPQNLSASRPQDRQFILSSKKLLLSDSGFYLCAWSRGLEGLTGELFFGEGSRLTVL.

Of note for this clone: The junction shows a germline mismatch at one end, possibly a read error. This chain links TRBV4-2 with TRBJ2-5; 10 bases are a match to TRBD2. The CDR3 spans 14 residues. CDR1 LGHNA and CDR2 YNFKEQ come from the germline V gene. The CDR3 region is CASSQAGGGETQYF. The DNA of the CDR3 is TGTGCCAGCAGTCAAGCGGGAGGGGGGGAGACCCAGTACTTC.

This clone was found a few times. The CDR3 is CASGLGQGADTEAFF. The CDR3 DNA is TGTGCTAGTGGTTTGGGACAGGGGGCAGACACTGAAGCTTTCTTT. The chain is built from TRBV12-5 and TRBJ1-1, with 10 bases identical to TRBD1. Per the germline V gene, CDR1 is LGHNT and CDR2 is FRNRAP. This CDR3 is built from 15 residues. With V trimmed by 1 base and J by 3 bases, 2 bases remained unmatched.

The chain recombines TRBV6-5 with TRBJ2-7, with 7 bases that match TRBD2. V trimming: 6 bases; J trimming: 2 bases; junction bases outside the gene matches: 7. The germline CDR1 and CDR2 sequences are MNHEY and SVGAGI. This CDR3 spans 14 amino acids. CDR3 in DNA: TGTGCCAGCAGGGGGAGGGTCCTGCCCTACGAGCAGTACTTC. It specifies CASRGRVLPYEQYF.

This chain uses TRBV7-2 with TRBJ1-5, with a weak D call TRBD1 (5 bases). There are 15 residues in the CDR3. Trimming pared 2 bases from V and 0 bases from J, leaving 8 bases between. CDR1 and CDR2 (germline): SGHTA, FQGNSA. The DNA of the CDR3 is TGTGCCAGCAGCTTAAGAACAGGTAGCAATCAGCCCCAGCATTTT. It yields the protein CASSLRTGSNQPQHF.

The rearrangement joins TRBV10-3 to TRBJ2-3, with 9 bases matching TRBD2. Per the germline V gene, CDR1 is ENHRY and CDR2 is SYGVKD. Trimming cost V 6 bases and J 2 bases; bases outside gene matches: 6. The CDR3 is 15 amino acids. The CDR3 DNA follows: TGTGCCATCAGATCTAGCGGGGAGGTCACAGATACGCAGTATTTT. This sequence encodes CAIRSSGEVTDTQYF.

This clone was picked up one time. The chain couples TRBV6-6 to TRBJ2-1; 8 nucleotides line up with TRBD2. Unmatched junction bases numbered 30, after V lost 6 bases and J lost 5 bases. The germline gives CDR1 MNHNY, CDR2 SVGAGI (reference sequence). There are 22 residues in the CDR3. This chain's CDR3 is CASSSLPLLDRSPGTRNNEQFF. The CDR3 DNA reads as TGTGCCAGCAGCTCGCTCCCCCTTTTGGACCGATCCCCCGGGACTAGGAACAATGAGCAGTTCTTC.